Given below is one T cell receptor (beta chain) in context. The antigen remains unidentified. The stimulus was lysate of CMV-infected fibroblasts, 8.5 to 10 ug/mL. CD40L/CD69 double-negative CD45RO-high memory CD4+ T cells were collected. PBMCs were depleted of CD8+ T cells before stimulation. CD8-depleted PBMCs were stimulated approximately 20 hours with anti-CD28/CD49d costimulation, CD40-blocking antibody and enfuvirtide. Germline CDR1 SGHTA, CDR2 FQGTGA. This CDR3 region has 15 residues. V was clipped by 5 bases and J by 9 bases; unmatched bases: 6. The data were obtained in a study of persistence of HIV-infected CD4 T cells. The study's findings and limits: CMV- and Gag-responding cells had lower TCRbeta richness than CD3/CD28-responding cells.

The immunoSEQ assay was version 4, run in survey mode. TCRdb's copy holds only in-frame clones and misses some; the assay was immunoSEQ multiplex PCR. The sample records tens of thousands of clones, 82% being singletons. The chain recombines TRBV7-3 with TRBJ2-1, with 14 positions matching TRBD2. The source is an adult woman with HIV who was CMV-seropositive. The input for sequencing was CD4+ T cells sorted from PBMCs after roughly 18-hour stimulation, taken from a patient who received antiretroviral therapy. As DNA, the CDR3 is TGTGCCAGCAGCGGTACCGGGACTAGCGGGGGTGAGCAGTTCTTC. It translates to CASSGTGTSGGEQFF.